This T cell receptor (beta chain) was sequenced during a study of blood T cell repertoires in COVID-19. The V gene end was trimmed by 4 bases and the J gene end by 7 bases; junction bases not matched to a gene: 3. This CDR3 has 12 amino acids. Germline CDR1 and CDR2: SGHRS and YFSETQ. The method was immunoSEQ multiplex PCR; TCRdb's version includes in-frame clones alone and lacks a portion of them. The sample yields about 230,000 clones, around 84% seen once. Sample: peripheral blood. This clonotype originated in a man in his forties or fifties with COVID-19, enrolled during active disease. The rearrangement joins TRBV5-1 to TRBJ2-7, with 9 nucleotides matching TRBD1. The CDR3 nucleotides read TGCGCCAGCAGCCTAGGACAGGGGGAGCAGTACTTC. Translated: CASSLGQGEQYF.